This is a list of T cell receptor beta chains from one sample in a study of response to subunit inactivated influenza vaccine. In TCRdb, the RT-PCR reads were re-called with MiXCR into one record per CDR3 protein. The table lists hundreds of thousands of distinct CDR3 sequences, just over 20% of them singletons. This specimen was PBMCs from blood, taken around 22 months after vaccination. The receptors come from a man between 50 and 69 years old who received an inactivated influenza vaccine. Both conserved end residues are part of each CDR3. A D gene is named only where the DNA matches it firmly. Some rows mark clone size as missing; the rest say once, few, many or name a class of expanded clone.

V	size	J	D	CDR3	DNA
TRBV19	few	TRBJ1-2	-	CASSSSPDVLYGYTF	TGTGCCAGTAGTAGCAGTCCGGACGTTCTCTATGGCTACACCTTC
TRBV15	few	TRBJ1-1	-	CATSGGGASNTEAFF	TGTGCCACCAGCGGGGGGGGAGCGTCAAACACTGAAGCTTTCTTT
TRBV29-1	many	TRBJ2-1	TRBD2	CSVTSGIYNEQFF	TGCAGCGTAACTAGCGGGATCTACAATGAGCAGTTCTTC
TRBV9	-	TRBJ1-2	-	CASSVGSGNYGYTF	TGTGCCAGCAGCGTAGGTTCGGGGAACTATGGCTACACCTTC
TRBV5-1	-	TRBJ2-1	-	CASSFIGQPYNEQFF	TGCGCCAGCAGCTTTATCGGGCAGCCCTACAATGAGCAGTTCTTC
TRBV5-6	many	TRBJ1-4	TRBD1	CASSSAITGTGSEKLFF	TGTGCCAGCAGCTCTGCCATCACCGGGACAGGGTCAGAAAAACTGTTTTTT
TRBV20-1	many	TRBJ1-3	-	CSARGGSSYSGNTIYF	TGCAGTGCTAGGGGAGGATCCTCCTACTCTGGAAACACCATATATTTT
TRBV7-2	-	TRBJ2-7	-	CASSRSALKSSYEQYF	TGTGCCAGCAGCCGAAGTGCCTTAAAGAGCTCCTACGAGCAGTACTTC
TRBV12-3/TRBV12-4	many	TRBJ2-3	TRBD2	CASSFGGGTDTQYF	TGTGCCAGCAGTTTCGGGGGGGGCACAGATACGCAGTATTTT
TRBV20-1	-	TRBJ1-2	TRBD1	CSARDPPGQGNYGYTF	TGCAGTGCTAGAGATCCCCCGGGACAGGGGAACTATGGCTACACCTTC
TRBV7-6	many	TRBJ2-3	-	CASSRPADTQYF	TGTGCCAGCAGCCGTCCAGCAGATACGCAGTATTTT
TRBV7-6	-	TRBJ2-5	TRBD2	CASSPLAGGQETQYF	TGTGCCAGCAGCCCACTAGCGGGAGGACAAGAGACCCAGTACTTC
TRBV7-2	-	TRBJ1-4	TRBD1	CASSSRDRDEKLFF	TGTGCCAGCAGCTCCCGGGACAGGGATGAAAAACTGTTTTTT
TRBV20-1	few	TRBJ2-5	-	CSAMYQETQYF	TGCAGTGCCATGTACCAAGAGACCCAGTACTTC
TRBV20-1	-	TRBJ1-1	-	CSVRGALAMNTEAFF	TGCAGTGTTAGAGGGGCCCTGGCTATGAACACTGAAGCTTTCTTT
TRBV20-1	-	TRBJ2-2	TRBD2	CSAPKRDPNTGELFF	TGCAGTGCCCCAAAGCGGGACCCCAACACCGGGGAGCTGTTTTTT
TRBV4-2	many	TRBJ1-2	-	CASSQDTAGDYGYTF	TGTGCCAGCAGCCAAGATACAGCAGGGGACTATGGCTACACCTTC
TRBV5-5	many	TRBJ1-1	-	CASSLEVAGPGEAFF	TGTGCCAGCAGCTTGGAGGTCGCAGGACCCGGGGAAGCTTTCTTT
TRBV29-1	-	TRBJ1-1	-	CSVDPGAVGTEAFF	TGCAGCGTTGACCCGGGGGCGGTGGGCACTGAAGCTTTCTTT
TRBV7-2	few	TRBJ1-6	-	CATTRESSPLHF	TGTGCCACCACGAGAGAGAGTTCACCCCTCCACTTT
TRBV7-9	-	TRBJ1-4	TRBD1	CASSFMRAGGDEKLFF	TGTGCCAGCAGCTTTATGCGGGCAGGGGGTGATGAAAAACTGTTTTTT
TRBV28	-	TRBJ2-2	-	CASLAGLNTGELFF	TGTGCCAGCTTGGCAGGCTTAAACACCGGGGAGCTGTTTTTT
TRBV4-2	few	TRBJ1-3	-	CASSQDRALGAFSGNTIYF	TGTGCCAGCAGCCAAGATAGGGCATTGGGGGCCTTCTCTGGAAACACCATATATTTT
TRBV27	-	TRBJ2-1	-	CASSQNVVTLYNEQFF	TGTGCCAGCAGTCAAAATGTGGTGACCCTATACAATGAGCAGTTCTTC
TRBV12-3/TRBV12-4	few	TRBJ1-2	-	CASSTDSIYGYTF	TGTGCCAGCAGCACCGACAGTATCTATGGCTACACCTTC
TRBV20-1	-	TRBJ1-3	TRBD1	CSARDFGGTASGNTIYF	TGCAGTGCTAGAGATTTTGGCGGGACAGCATCTGGAAACACCATATATTTT
TRBV28	few	TRBJ1-2	-	CASSLFSGLGSGGFYGYTF	TGTGCCAGCAGTTTGTTTTCGGGTTTGGGATCCGGGGGCTTCTATGGCTACACCTTC
TRBV12-3/TRBV12-4	few	TRBJ2-4	-	CASSLSFRAGASKNIQYF	TGTGCCAGCAGTTTGTCGTTTCGGGCAGGGGCGTCCAAAAACATTCAGTACTTC
TRBV12-3/TRBV12-4	-	TRBJ2-3	-	CASSSLLADTQYF	TGTGCCAGCAGTTCCCTACTTGCAGATACGCAGTATTTT
TRBV5-1	few	TRBJ2-1	TRBD2	CASSLSGTPSYNEQFF	TGCGCCAGCAGCCTTAGCGGGACTCCATCCTACAATGAGCAGTTCTTC
TRBV20-1	-	TRBJ1-2	TRBD1	CSARDYRGLGGYTF	TGCAGTGCAAGAGACTACAGGGGGCTGGGTGGCTACACCTTC
TRBV7-8	-	TRBJ2-7	-	CASSLGWSSYEQYF	TGTGCCAGCAGCTTAGGGTGGAGCTCCTACGAGCAGTACTTC
TRBV19	few	TRBJ1-1	-	CASSTGQTLNTEAFF	TGTGCCAGTAGTACCGGACAGACCCTGAACACTGAAGCTTTCTTT
TRBV20-1	many	TRBJ2-5	TRBD2	CSARATSGGVTQYF	TGCAGTGCTAGGGCAACTAGCGGGGGGGTGACCCAGTACTTC
TRBV28	-	TRBJ2-2	-	CASTSQPALGRELFF	TGTGCCAGCACATCCCAACCCGCGTTAGGAAGGGAGCTGTTTTTT
TRBV19	-	TRBJ2-3	-	CASSDGGTDTQYF	TGTGCCAGTAGTGACGGAGGTACAGATACGCAGTATTTT
TRBV5-1	many	TRBJ1-1	-	CASSATGQQNTEAFF	TGCGCCAGCAGCGCCACTGGACAGCAGAACACTGAAGCTTTCTTT
TRBV7-8	-	TRBJ1-5	-	CASSLVQESGYWQPQHF	TGTGCCAGCAGCTTAGTTCAGGAATCAGGATACTGGCAGCCCCAGCATTTT
TRBV7-7	few	TRBJ2-2	-	CASSFTQGGELFF	TGTGCCAGCAGCTTTACCCAGGGCGGGGAGCTGTTTTTT
TRBV4-1	-	TRBJ2-1	TRBD1	CASRGDRRSYNEQFF	TGCGCCAGCAGAGGGGACAGGCGGTCCTACAATGAGCAGTTCTTC
TRBV18	-	TRBJ1-6	-	CASSPTRAGDSPLHF	TGTGCCAGCTCACCGACTAGGGCAGGGGATTCACCCCTCCACTTT
TRBV11-3	-	TRBJ2-3	TRBD1	CASSLGRGTDTQYF	TGTGCCAGCAGCTTGGGCAGGGGGACAGATACGCAGTATTTT
TRBV5-1	-	TRBJ1-4	-	CASSFRDGEKLFF	TGCGCCAGCAGCTTCCGGGACGGAGAAAAACTGTTTTTT
TRBV6-5	few	TRBJ1-1	TRBD1	CASSYRTGGSEAFF	TGTGCCAGCAGTTATCGGACAGGGGGCTCTGAAGCTTTCTTT
TRBV12-3/TRBV12-4	many	TRBJ2-1	TRBD2	CASSPLTSGSFNEQFF	TGTGCCAGCAGTCCACTCACTAGCGGGAGTTTTAATGAGCAGTTCTTC
TRBV10-3	few	TRBJ2-6	-	CATFDLSGANVLTF	TGTGCCACCTTCGACTTATCTGGGGCCAACGTCCTGACTTTC
TRBV20-1	-	TRBJ1-2	TRBD1	CSARVWDRKTYGYTF	TGCAGTGCTAGAGTTTGGGACAGAAAAACCTATGGCTACACCTTC
TRBV3-1	many	TRBJ1-1	-	CASSLGTSEAFF	TGTGCCAGCAGCCTTGGGACGTCTGAAGCTTTCTTT
TRBV12-3/TRBV12-4	many	TRBJ1-2	-	CASSQQYRDLGYTF	TGTGCCAGCAGTCAACAATACCGGGACCTAGGCTACACCTTC
TRBV30	-	TRBJ2-2	-	CAEIARTGELFF	TGTGCCGAGATAGCACGCACCGGGGAGCTGTTTTTT